These 21 T cell receptor beta chains were all obtained from the same sample, sequenced in a study of blood T cell repertoires in COVID-19 (dated by TCRdb to 2018 to 2020). Library generation was performed with the immunoSEQ multiplex PCR assay. TCRdb stores this immuneACCESS table with in-frame sequences only. Part of the clones is absent; in the studies checked, under half of the shortfall reflects unresolved V genes, and no reason is known for the rest. The sample table records around 210,000 clones; more than 65% of these occur just once. 13% of the sample comes from the top ten. Sequencing was performed on peripheral blood. The origin of the receptors is a human donor in a cohort sampled during active COVID-19.

The V call is TRBV28, the J call TRBJ2-7; a possible D gene is TRBD1 (5 bases). There are 13 residues in the CDR3. Per the germline V gene, CDR1 is MDHEN and CDR2 is SYDVKM. Trimming cost V 3 bases and J 1 base, with 7 bases left between them. CDR3 in amino acids: CASSFGASYEQYF. CDR3 DNA sequence: TGTGCCAGCAGTTTTGGGGCATCCTACGAGCAGTACTTC.

V is TRBV27 and J is TRBJ2-4; a weak D match, TRBD1 (6 bases). V gave up 5 bases and J gave up 1 base, with 15 bases separating them. The CDR3 totals 16 residues. CDR1 and CDR2 from the germline V gene are MNHEY and SMNVEV (reference sequence). The CDR3 sequence: CASSGSGTQAKNIQYF. The CDR3, as DNA: TGTGCCAGCAGTGGATCCGGGACACAGGCCAAAAACATTCAGTACTTC.

This chain connects TRBV5-5 to TRBJ2-7; TRBD1 might be the D (5 bases). Per the germline V gene, CDR1 is SGHKS and CDR2 is YYEKEE (reference sequence). Trimming shortened V by 4 bases and J by 6 bases, and 14 bases separated the two germline ends. This CDR3 has 13 amino acids. The chain's CDR3 is CASSSARVSEQYF. The CDR3 DNA is TGTGCCAGCAGCAGCGCCAGGGTATCCGAGCAGTACTTC.

This sequence joins TRBV4-1 and TRBJ2-1; 8 bases are shared with TRBD2. V gave up 1 base and J gave up 6 bases; unmatched junction bases: 5. Germline loops: CDR1 MGHRA, CDR2 YSYEKL. This CDR3 has 15 residues. CDR3 DNA: TGCGCCAGCAGCCAAGTACGGCTAGCGGGCAATGAGCAGTTCTTC. Protein: CASSQVRLAGNEQFF.

This clone came up once. V is TRBV11-2 and J is TRBJ2-1, with a possible D match to TRBD1 (6 bases). The CDR3 has 16 residues. Germline values: CDR1 SGHAT, CDR2 FQNNGV. The V gene lost 1 base and the J gene lost 2 bases, with 12 bases spanning the gap. This CDR3 reads CASSLAGVGTYNEQFF. DNA for the CDR3: TGTGCCAGCAGCTTAGCAGGGGTTGGCACCTACAATGAGCAGTTCTTC.

V gene TRBV6-2 or TRBV6-3 combines with J gene TRBJ1-2, with 8 positions matching TRBD1. The ends lost 6 bases at V and 8 bases at J; junction bases unmatched: 8. The CDR3 is 13 amino acids. The germline V gene encodes CDR1 MNHEY and CDR2 SVGEGT. The CDR3 region is CASSRRQGSGYTF. CDR3 DNA sequence: TGTGCCAGCAGCCGAAGACAGGGGAGCGGCTACACCTTC.

This rearrangement joins TRBV2 to TRBJ1-5; TRBD1 matches at 8 bases. The trim removed 8 bases at V and 4 bases at J, leaving 7 bases unmatched. Germline values: CDR1 SNHLY, CDR2 FYNNEI. This CDR3 has 14 amino acids. CDR3 coding DNA: TGTGCCAGCCAAGACAGGGGAGCGAATCAGCCCCAGCATTTT. This translates into CASQDRGANQPQHF.

About this clone itself: Other DNA sequences within the sample encode an identical CDR3. V gene TRBV18 combines with J gene TRBJ2-7, with D possibly TRBD2 on 6 matching bases. V shed 2 bases and J shed 4 bases, with 6 bases lying between them. CDR1 KGHSH and CDR2 LQKENI come from the germline V gene. This CDR3 is built from 12 residues. CDR3 bases: TGTGCCAGCTCACCAGGAGGGTACGAGCAGTACTTC. It translates to CASSPGGYEQYF.

This clone appeared a single time. This rearrangement joins TRBV19 to TRBJ1-2; possibly TRBD1 for D (5 bases). V lost 6 bases to trimming and J lost 4 bases, with 18 bases between them. The CDR3 has 15 residues. Germline V lookup: CDR1 LNHDA, CDR2 SQIVND (reference sequence). The DNA of the CDR3 is TGTGCCAGTAGGGCCCGGAGACAGCCAATCTATGGCTACACCTTC. This translates into CASRARRQPIYGYTF.

The DNA of the CDR3 is TGTGCCAGCAGCCAAGCTCTGGGCGGGAGTGACGATGAGCAGTTCTTC. It codes for CASSQALGGSDDEQFF. The chain links TRBV4-2 to TRBJ2-1, with 7 bases identical to TRBD2. CDR1 is LGHNA, CDR2 YNFKEQ, per germline. The CDR3 contains 16 residues. After removal of 1 base from V and 8 bases from J, the junction contained 11 bases not matched to a gene.

The CDR3 is CASSPVPSYEQYF. The CDR3 DNA follows: TGTGCCAGCAGCCCTGTTCCCTCCTACGAGCAGTACTTC. The V call is TRBV7-2, the J call TRBJ2-7; D gene ambiguous. Trimming pared 5 bases from V and 0 bases from J, leaving 8 bases between. The CDR3 has 13 residues. CDR1 is SGHTA, CDR2 FQGNSA, per germline.

This clone was detected a few times. The chain combines TRBV5-6 with TRBJ2-1; 11 nucleotides align to TRBD2. V shed 4 bases, J shed 0 bases, and the junction held 12 bases outside the gene matches. The length of the CDR3 is 19 residues. Germline loops: CDR1 SGHDT, CDR2 YYEEEE. The CDR3 DNA sequence: TGTGCCAGCAGCCCAATAGCGGGAGGGCCCGCTAGCTCCTACAATGAGCAGTTCTTC. This sequence encodes CASSPIAGGPASSYNEQFF. The full variable domain, rest sourced from reference TRBV5-6 and TRBJ2-1, is DAGVTQSPTHLIKTRGQQVTLRCSPKSGHDTVSWYQQALGQGPQFIFQYYEEEERQRGNFPDRFSGHQFPNYSSELNVNALLLGDSALYLCASSPIAGGPASSYNEQFFGPGTRLTVL.

The chain carries TRBV28 and TRBJ2-1, with D unclear. This CDR3 is 15 amino acids long. Germline lookup yields CDR1 MDHEN and CDR2 SYDVKM. Trimming shortened V by 4 bases and J by 5 bases, and 15 bases separated the two germline ends. CDR3 loop: CASSSPDGDHNEQFF. The CDR3 coding sequence is TGTGCCAGCAGTTCCCCCGACGGAGATCACAATGAGCAGTTCTTC.

This clone has a handful of counts. The chain is built from TRBV7-9 and TRBJ2-7; TRBD1 aligns across 10 bases. CDR3 size: 15 residues. V was pared by 10 bases and J by 6 bases, with 15 bases of the junction left unmatched. Germline lookup yields CDR1 SEHNR and CDR2 FQNEAQ (reference sequence). CDR3 nucleotides: TGTGCCACCTCCAAGACCGGGACAGGGGTCTTCGAGCAGTACTTC. Residues: CATSKTGTGVFEQYF.

The chain carries TRBV12-3 or TRBV12-4 and TRBJ2-7; D unresolved. The germline V and J ends were trimmed by 1 base and 3 bases, with 7 bases remaining between them. CDR3 length: 13 residues. In DNA form, the CDR3 reads TGTGCCAGCAGTTTAGGCAGAAACTACGAGCAGTACTTC. Translating it yields CASSLGRNYEQYF.

This chain connects TRBV7-2 to TRBJ2-7, with D possibly TRBD1 on 6 matching bases. CDR3 size: 15 residues. With 5 bases removed from V and 6 bases from J, the gap between germline ends came to 20 bases. Germline V lookup: CDR1 SGHTA, CDR2 FQGNSA. In DNA, the CDR3 is TGTGCCAGCAGCCATCGGGGACATGTTGGAGGCGAGCAGTACTTC. Residues: CASSHRGHVGGEQYF.

CDR3 DNA: TGCAGCGCTACCCGGGGCTACGAGCAGTACTTC. Translated, it gives CSATRGYEQYF. This chain connects TRBV29-1 to TRBJ2-7; possible D gene TRBD2, 5 bases. The CDR3 covers 11 residues. V was trimmed by 7 bases and J by 3 bases, leaving 10 bases between them. Germline loops: CDR1 SQVTM, CDR2 ANQGSEA.

This clone was seen a single time. The chain has TRBV5-1 and TRBJ2-7; D perhaps matches TRBD1 (5 bases). The germline V gene encodes CDR1 SGHRS and CDR2 YFSETQ. The CDR3 is 15 residues long. V lost 0 bases and J lost 7, with 17 bases in between. CDR3 in DNA: TGCGCCAGCAGCTTGGCCCCGACAGCCCCAAGGGAGCAGTACTTC. This codes for CASSLAPTAPREQYF.

CDR3: CASSWWTGSDTQYF. CDR3 sequence (DNA): TGTGCCAGCAGCTGGTGGACAGGGTCCGATACGCAGTATTTT. V is TRBV5-6 and J is TRBJ2-3, with 8 bases fitting TRBD1. Germline V CDR1 and CDR2: SGHDT, YYEEEE. V was clipped by 3 bases and J by 6 bases; unmatched bases: 6. This CDR3 region has 14 residues.

This clone was seen ten or more times. The rearrangement uses TRBV7-9 and TRBJ2-7; weak D call: TRBD1 (6 bases). Germline V gives CDR1 SEHNR, CDR2 FQNEAQ (reference sequence). The V gene lost 1 base and the J gene lost 6 bases, with 13 bases spanning the gap. CDR3 length: 14 amino acids. CDR3 sequence reads: CASSLVQGMSEQYF. CDR3 nucleotides: TGTGCCAGCAGCTTAGTACAGGGTATGAGCGAGCAGTACTTC.

V gene TRBV18 combines with J gene TRBJ1-1; D unclear. CDR3 size: 14 residues. The germline CDR1 and CDR2 sequences are KGHSH and LQKENI. The V end lost 0 bases, the J end lost 3 bases, and 8 bases lay between the germline ends. The CDR3 coding sequence is TGTGCCAGCTCACCACCAGGCGGAGACACTGAAGCTTTCTTT. This translates into CASSPPGGDTEAFF.